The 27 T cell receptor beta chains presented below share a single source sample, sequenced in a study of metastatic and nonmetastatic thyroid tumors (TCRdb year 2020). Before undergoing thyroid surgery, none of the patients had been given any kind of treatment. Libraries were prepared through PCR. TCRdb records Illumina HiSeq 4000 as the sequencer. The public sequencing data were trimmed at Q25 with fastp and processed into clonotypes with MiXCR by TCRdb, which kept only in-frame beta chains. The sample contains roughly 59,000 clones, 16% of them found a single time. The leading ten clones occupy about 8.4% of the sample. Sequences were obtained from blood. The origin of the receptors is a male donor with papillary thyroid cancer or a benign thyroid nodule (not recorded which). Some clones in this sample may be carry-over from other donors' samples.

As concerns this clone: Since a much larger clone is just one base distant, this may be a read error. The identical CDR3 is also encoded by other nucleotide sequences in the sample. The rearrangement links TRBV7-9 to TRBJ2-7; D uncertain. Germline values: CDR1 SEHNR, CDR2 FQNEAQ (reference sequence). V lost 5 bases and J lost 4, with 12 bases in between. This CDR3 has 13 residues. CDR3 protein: CASSPMSGYEQYV. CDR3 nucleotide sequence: TGTGCCAGCAGCCCTATGTCGGGTTACGAGCAGTACGTC.

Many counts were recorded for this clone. CDR3 DNA: TGTGCCAGTAGTATAGGGACAGCGAACACTGAAGCTTTCTTT. It is translated as CASSIGTANTEAFF. V is TRBV19 and J is TRBJ1-1, with D possibly matching TRBD1 (6 bases). The CDR3 is 14 amino acids. V lost 1 base, J lost 1 base, and 7 bases lay in between. Germline lookup yields CDR1 LNHDA and CDR2 SQIVND (reference sequence).

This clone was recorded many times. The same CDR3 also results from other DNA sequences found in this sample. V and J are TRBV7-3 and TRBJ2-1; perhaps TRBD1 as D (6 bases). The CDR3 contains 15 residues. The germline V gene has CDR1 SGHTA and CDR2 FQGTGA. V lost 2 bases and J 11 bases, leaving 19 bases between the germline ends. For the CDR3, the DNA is TGTGCCAGCAGCTTATTCGGGACACGCCGAATTCAGCAGTTCTTC. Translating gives CASSLFGTRRIQQFF.

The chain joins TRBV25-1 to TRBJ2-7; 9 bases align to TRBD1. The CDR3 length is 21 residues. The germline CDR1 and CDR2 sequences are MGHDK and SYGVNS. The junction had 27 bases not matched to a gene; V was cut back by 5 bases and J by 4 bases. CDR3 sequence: CASSLGVGATGGFRELYEQYF. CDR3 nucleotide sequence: TGTGCCAGCAGTCTCGGGGTGGGGGCGACAGGGGGATTTCGGGAGCTGTACGAGCAGTACTTC.

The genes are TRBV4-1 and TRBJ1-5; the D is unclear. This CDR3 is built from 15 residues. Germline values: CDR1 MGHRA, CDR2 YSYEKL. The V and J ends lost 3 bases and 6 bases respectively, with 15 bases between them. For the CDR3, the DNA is TGCGCCAGCAGCCACCGACTGGCGGGCGGTCAGCCCCAGCATTTT. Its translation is CASSHRLAGGQPQHF.

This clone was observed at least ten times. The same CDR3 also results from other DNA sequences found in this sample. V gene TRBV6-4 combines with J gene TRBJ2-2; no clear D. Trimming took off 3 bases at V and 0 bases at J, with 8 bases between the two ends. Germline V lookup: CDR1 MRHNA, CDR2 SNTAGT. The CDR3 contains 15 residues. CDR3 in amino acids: CASSEDGSNTGELFF. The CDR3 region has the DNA TGTGCCAGCAGTGAGGACGGATCGAACACCGGGGAGCTGTTTTTT.

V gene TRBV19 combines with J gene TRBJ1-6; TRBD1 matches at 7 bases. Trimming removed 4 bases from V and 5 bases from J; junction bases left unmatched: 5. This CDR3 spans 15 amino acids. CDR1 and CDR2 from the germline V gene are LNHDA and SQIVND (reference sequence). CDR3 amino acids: CASSTQTGNNSPLHF. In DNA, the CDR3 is TGTGCCAGTAGTACGCAGACAGGGAATAATTCACCCCTCCACTTT. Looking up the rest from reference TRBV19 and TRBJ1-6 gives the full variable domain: DGGITQSPKYLFRKEGQNVTLSCEQNLNHDAMYWYRQDPGQGLRLIYYSQIVNDFQKGDIAEGYSVSREKKESFPLTVTSAQKNPTAFYLCASSTQTGNNSPLHFGNGTRLTVT.

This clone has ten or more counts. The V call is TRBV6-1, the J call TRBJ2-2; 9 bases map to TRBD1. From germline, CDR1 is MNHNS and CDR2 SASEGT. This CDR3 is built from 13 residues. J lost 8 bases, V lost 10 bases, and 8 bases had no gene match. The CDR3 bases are TGTGCCACTATGGACAGGGGCCTTGGGGAGCTGTTTTTT. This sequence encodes CATMDRGLGELFF.

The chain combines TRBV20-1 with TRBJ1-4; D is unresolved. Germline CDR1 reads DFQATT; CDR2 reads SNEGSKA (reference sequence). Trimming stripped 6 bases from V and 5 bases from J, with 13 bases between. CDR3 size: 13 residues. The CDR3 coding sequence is TGCAGTGCCACGGCCGGAGACAATGAAAAACTGTTTTTT. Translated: CSATAGDNEKLFF.

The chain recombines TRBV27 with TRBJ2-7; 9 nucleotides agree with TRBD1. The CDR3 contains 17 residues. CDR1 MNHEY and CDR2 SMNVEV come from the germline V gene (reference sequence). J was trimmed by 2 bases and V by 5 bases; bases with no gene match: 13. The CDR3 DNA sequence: TGTGCCAGCAGTACCTACCTGACAGGGGGGGGTACCTACGAGCAGTACTTC. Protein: CASSTYLTGGGTYEQYF.

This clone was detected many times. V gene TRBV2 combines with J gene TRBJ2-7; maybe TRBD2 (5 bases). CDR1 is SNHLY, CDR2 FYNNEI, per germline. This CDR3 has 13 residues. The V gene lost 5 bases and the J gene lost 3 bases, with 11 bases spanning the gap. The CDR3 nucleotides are TGTGCCAGCAGTCATTTCGAGGGCTACGAGCAGTACGTC. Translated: CASSHFEGYEQYV.

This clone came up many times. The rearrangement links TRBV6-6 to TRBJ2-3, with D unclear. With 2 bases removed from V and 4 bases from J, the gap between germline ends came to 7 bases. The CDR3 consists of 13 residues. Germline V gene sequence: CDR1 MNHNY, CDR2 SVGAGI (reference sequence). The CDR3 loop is CASSYLASDTQYF. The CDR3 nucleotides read TGTGCCAGCAGTTACCTCGCCTCAGATACGCAGTATTTT.

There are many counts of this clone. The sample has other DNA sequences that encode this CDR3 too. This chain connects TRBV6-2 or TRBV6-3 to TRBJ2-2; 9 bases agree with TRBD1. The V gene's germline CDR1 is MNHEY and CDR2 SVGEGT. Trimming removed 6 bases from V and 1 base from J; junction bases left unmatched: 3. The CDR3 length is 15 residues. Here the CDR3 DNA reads TGTGCCAGCAGCATGGACAGGGGGAACACCGGGGAGCTGTTTTTT. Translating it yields CASSMDRGNTGELFF.

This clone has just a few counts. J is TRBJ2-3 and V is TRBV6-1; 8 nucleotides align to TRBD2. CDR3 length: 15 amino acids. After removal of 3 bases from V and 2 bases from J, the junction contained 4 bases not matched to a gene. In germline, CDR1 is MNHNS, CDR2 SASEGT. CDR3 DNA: TGTGCCAGCAGTGACGGGGGGGATCACACAGATACGCAGTATTTT. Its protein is CASSDGGDHTDTQYF.

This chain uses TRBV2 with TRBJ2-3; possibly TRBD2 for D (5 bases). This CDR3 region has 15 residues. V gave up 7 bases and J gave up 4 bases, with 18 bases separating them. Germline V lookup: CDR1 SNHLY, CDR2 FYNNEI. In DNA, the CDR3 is TGTGCCAGCACGTCCGGTAGTGCCGGGGCAGATACGCAGTATTTT. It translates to CASTSGSAGADTQYF.

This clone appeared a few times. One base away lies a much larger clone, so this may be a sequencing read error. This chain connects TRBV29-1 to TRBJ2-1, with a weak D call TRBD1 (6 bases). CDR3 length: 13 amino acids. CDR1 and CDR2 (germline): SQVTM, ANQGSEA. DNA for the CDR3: TGCAGCGTTGCACAGGGCCTCTACAATGATCAGTTCTTC. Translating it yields CSVAQGLYNDQFF.

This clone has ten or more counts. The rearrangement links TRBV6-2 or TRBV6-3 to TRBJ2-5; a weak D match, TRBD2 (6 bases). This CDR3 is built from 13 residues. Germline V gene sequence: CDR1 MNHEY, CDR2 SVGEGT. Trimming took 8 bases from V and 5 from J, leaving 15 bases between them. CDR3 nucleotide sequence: TGTGCCAGCGGCCCCTTGGCGGGGGAGACCCAGTACTTC. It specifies CASGPLAGETQYF.

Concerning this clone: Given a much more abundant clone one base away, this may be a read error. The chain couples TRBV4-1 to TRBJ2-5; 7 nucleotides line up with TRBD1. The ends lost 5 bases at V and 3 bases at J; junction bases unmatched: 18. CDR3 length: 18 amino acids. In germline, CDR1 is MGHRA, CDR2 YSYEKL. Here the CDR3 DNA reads TGCGCCAGCAGCATCATTAGGGGGCGAGGCGGAGGCGAAGAGACCCAGTACTTC. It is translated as CASSIIRGRGGGEETQYF.

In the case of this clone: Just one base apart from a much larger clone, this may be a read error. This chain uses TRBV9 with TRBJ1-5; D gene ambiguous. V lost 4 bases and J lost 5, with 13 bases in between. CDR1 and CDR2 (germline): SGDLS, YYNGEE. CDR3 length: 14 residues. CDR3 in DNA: TGTGCCAGCAGCTGGGGAAATATGGATCAGCCCCAGCATTTT. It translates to CASSWGNMDQPQHF.

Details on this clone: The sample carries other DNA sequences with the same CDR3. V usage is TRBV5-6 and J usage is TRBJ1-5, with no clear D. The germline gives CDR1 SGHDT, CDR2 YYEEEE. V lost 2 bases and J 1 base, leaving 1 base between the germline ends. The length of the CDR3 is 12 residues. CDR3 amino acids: CASSLSNQPQHF. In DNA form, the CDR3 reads TGTGCCAGCAGCTTAAGCAATCAGCCCCAGCATTTT.

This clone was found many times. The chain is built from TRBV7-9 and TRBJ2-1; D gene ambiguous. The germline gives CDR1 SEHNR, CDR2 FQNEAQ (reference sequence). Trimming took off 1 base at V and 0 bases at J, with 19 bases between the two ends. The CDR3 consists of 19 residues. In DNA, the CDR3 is TGTGCCAGCAGCTTAGGGTTCCTGGGGAAATCGAGCTCCTACAATGAGCAGTTCTTC. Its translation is CASSLGFLGKSSSYNEQFF.

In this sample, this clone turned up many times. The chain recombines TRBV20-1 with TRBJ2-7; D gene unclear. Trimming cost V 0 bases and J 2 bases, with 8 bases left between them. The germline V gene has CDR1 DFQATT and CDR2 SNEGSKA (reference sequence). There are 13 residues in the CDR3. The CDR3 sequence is CSARDTNAYEQYF. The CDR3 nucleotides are TGCAGTGCTAGAGACACCAATGCCTACGAGCAGTACTTC.

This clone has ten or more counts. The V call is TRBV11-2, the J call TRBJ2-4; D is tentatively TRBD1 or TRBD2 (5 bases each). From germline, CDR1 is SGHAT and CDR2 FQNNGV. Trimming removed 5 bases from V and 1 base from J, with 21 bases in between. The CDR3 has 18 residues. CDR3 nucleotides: TGTGCCAGCAGCGCCTCGGGACCCCGAACCGTGGCCAAAAACATTCAGTACTTC. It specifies CASSASGPRTVAKNIQYF. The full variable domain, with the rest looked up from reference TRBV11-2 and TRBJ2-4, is EAGVAQSPRYKIIEKRQSVAFWCNPISGHATLYWYQQILGQGPKLLIQFQNNGVVDDSQLPKDRFSAERLKGVDSTLKIQPAKLEDSAVYLCASSASGPRTVAKNIQYFGAGTRLSVL.

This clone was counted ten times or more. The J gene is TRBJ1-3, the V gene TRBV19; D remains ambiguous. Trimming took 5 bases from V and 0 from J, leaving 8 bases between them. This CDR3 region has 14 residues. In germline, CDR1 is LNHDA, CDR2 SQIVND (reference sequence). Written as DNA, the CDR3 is TGTGCCAGTAGTCGAGTCTCCTCTGGAAACACCATATATTTT. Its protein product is CASSRVSSGNTIYF.

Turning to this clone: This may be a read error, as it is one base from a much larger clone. The CDR3 DNA follows: TGTGCCAGCAGCTTAGAGATGGTACTAGCCAATGAGCAGTTCTTC. This sequence encodes CASSLEMVLANEQFF. The chain uses TRBV11-1 and TRBJ2-1; TRBD2 is a possible D gene (6 bases). From germline, CDR1 is SGHAT and CDR2 FQDESV (reference sequence). V was clipped by 1 base and J by 6 bases, with 13 bases between them. This CDR3 has 15 amino acids.

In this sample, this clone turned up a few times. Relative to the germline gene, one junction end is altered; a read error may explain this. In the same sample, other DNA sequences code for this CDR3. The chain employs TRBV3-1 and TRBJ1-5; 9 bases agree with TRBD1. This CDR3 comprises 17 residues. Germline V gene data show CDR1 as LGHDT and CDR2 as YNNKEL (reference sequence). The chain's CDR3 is CASSPGTWTGEDQPQHF. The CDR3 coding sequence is TGTGCAAGCAGCCCGGGGACCTGGACAGGGGAAGATCAGCCCCAGCATTTT.

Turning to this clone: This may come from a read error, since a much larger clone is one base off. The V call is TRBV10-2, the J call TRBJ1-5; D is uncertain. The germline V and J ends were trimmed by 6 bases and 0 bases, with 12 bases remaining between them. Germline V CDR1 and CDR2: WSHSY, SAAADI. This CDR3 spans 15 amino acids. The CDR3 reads CASSAGRVSNQPQHF. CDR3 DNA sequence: TGCGCCAGCAGCGCCGGACGGGTTAGCAATCAGCCCCAGCATTTT.